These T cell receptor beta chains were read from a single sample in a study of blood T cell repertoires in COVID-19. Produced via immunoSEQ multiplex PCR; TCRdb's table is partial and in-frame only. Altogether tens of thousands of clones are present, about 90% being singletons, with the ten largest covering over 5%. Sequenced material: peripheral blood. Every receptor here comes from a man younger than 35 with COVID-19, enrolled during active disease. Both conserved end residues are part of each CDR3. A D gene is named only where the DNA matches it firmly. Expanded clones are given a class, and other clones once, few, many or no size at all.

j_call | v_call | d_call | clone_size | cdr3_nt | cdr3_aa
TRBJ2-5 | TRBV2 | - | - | TGTGCCAGCAGCCAGGCTCAAGAGACCCAGTACTTC | CASSQAQETQYF
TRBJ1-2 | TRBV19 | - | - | TGTGCCAGTAGCATACTCCGGGAGAACTATGGCTACACCTTC | CASSILRENYGYTF
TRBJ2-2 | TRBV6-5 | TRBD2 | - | TGTGCCAGCAGTTACGGGACTAGCAGCACCGGGGAGCTGTTTTTT | CASSYGTSSTGELFF
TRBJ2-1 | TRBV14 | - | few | TGTGCCAGCAGCCCTTGGCCAGGTTACAATGAGCAGTTCTTC | CASSPWPGYNEQFF
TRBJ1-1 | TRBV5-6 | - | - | TGTGCCAGCAGCCTAGGGGGGGCAGGCGGCACTGAAGCTTTCTTT | CASSLGGAGGTEAFF
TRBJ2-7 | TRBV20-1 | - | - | TGCAGTGCTAGTTGGCAGGGTGACTCCTACGAGCAGTACTTC | CSASWQGDSYEQYF
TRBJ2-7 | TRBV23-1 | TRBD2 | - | TGCGCCAGCAGTCAGGGACTAGCGGGAGGGTACTCCTACGAGCAGTACTTC | CASSQGLAGGYSYEQYF
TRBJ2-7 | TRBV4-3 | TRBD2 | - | TGCGCCAGCAGCCCCGGGACTAGGGGCTACGAGCAGTACTTC | CASSPGTRGYEQYF
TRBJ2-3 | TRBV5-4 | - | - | TGTGCCAGCCGACGAACTAGTGGCGATACGCAGTATTTT | CASRRTSGDTQYF
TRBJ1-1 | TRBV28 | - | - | TGTGCCAGCAGTTTATCAGGGATTGGCACTGAAGCTTTCTTT | CASSLSGIGTEAFF
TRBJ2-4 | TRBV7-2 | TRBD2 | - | TGTGCCAGCAGCTTAAAGGCGGGAGGTCGGGACATTCAGTACTTC | CASSLKAGGRDIQYF